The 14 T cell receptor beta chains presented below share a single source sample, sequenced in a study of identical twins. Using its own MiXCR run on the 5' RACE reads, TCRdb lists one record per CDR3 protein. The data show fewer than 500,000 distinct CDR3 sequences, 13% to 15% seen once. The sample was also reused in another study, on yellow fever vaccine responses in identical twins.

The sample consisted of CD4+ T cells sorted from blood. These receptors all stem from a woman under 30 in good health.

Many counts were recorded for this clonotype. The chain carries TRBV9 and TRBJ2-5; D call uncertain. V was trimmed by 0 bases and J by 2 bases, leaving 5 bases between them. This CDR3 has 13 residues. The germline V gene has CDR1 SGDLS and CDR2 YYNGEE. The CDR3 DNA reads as TGTGCCAGCAGCGTAGCGGATCAAGAGACCCAGTACTTC. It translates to CASSVADQETQYF.

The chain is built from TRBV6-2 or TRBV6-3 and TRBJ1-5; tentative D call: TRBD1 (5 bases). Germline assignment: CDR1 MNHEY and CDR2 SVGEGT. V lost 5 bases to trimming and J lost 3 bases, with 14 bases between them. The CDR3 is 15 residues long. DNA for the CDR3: TGTGCCAGCAGTCGGGTTGACAGCTACAATCAGCCCCAGCATTTT. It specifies CASSRVDSYNQPQHF.

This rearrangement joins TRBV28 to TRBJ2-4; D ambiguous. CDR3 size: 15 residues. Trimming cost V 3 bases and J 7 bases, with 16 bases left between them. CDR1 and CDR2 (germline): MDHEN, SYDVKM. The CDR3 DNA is TGTGCCAGCAGTTTTTCCCATGATCAACGTAACATTCAGTACTTC. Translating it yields CASSFSHDQRNIQYF. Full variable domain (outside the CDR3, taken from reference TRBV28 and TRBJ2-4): DVKVTQSSRYLVKRTGEKVFLECVQDMDHENMFWYRQDPGLGLRLIYFSYDVKMKEKGDIPEGYSVSREKKERFSLILESASTNQTSMYLCASSFSHDQRNIQYFGAGTRLSVL.

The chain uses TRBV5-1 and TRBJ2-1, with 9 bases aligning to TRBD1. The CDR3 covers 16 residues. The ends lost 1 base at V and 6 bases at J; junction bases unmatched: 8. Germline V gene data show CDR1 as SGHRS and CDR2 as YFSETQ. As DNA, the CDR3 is TGCGCCAGCAGCTTGCGAACAGGGGGCAACCGCAATGAGCAGTTCTTC. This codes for CASSLRTGGNRNEQFF.

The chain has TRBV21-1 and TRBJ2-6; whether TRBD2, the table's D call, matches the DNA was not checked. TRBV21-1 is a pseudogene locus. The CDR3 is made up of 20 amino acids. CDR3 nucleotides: TGTGCCAGCAGCAAGCCTATACCCGAGGGTCGGAGTTCTGGGGCCAACGTCCTGACTTTC. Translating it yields CASSKPIPEGRSSGANVLTF.

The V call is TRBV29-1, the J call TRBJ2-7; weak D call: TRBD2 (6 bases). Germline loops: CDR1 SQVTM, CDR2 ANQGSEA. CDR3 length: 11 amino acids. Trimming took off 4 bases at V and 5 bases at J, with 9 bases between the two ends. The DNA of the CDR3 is TGCAGCGTTGGCGGGGCAGACGAGCAGTACTTC. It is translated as CSVGGADEQYF.

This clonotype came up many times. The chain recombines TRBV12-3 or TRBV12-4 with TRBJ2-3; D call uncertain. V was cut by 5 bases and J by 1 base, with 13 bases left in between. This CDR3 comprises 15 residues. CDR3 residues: CASSAIGPGTDTQYF. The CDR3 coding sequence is TGTGCCAGCAGTGCCATAGGTCCGGGCACAGATACGCAGTATTTT.

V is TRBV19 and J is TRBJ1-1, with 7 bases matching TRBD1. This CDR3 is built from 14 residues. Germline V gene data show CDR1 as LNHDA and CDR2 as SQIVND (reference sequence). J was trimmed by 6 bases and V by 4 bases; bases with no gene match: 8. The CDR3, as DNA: TGTGCCAGTAGTACAGGGACAGACGTCTCTGAAGCTTTCTTT. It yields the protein CASSTGTDVSEAFF.

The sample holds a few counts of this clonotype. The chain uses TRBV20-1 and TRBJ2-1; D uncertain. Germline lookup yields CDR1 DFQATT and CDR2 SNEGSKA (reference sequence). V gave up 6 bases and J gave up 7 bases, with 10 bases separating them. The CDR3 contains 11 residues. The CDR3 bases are TGCAGTGCCTCGCATGGGAATGAGCAGTTCTTC. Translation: CSASHGNEQFF.

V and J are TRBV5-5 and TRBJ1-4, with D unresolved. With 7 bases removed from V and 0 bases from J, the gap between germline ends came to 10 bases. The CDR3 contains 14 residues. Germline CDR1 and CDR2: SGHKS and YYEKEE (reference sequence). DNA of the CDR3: TGTGCCAGCGGCAGTGTGCCAACTAATGAAAAACTGTTTTTT. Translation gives CASGSVPTNEKLFF.

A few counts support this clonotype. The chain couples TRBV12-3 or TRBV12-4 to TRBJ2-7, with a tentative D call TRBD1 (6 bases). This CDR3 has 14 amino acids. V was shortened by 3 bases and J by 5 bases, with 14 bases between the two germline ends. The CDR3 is CASSFSIRGHEQYF. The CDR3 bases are TGTGCCAGCAGTTTTAGTATCAGGGGTCACGAGCAGTACTTC.

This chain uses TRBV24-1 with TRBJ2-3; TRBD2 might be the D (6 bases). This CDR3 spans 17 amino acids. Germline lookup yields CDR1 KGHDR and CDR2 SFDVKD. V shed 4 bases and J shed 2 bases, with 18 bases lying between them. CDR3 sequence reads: CATSDPGMAGYTDTQYF. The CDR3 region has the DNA TGTGCCACCAGTGACCCGGGCATGGCGGGGTACACAGATACGCAGTATTTT.

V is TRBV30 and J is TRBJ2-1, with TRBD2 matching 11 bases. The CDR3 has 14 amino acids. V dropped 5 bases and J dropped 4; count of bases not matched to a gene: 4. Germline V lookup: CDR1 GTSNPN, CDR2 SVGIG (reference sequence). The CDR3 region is CAWSLAGAYNEQFF. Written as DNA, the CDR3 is TGTGCCTGGTCACTAGCGGGGGCTTACAATGAGCAGTTCTTC. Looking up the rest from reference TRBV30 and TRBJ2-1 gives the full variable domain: SQTIHQWPATLVQPVGSPLSLECTVEGTSNPNLYWYRQAAGRGLQLLFYSVGIGQISSEVPQNLSASRPQDRQFILSSKKLLLSDSGFYLCAWSLAGAYNEQFFGPGTRLTVL.

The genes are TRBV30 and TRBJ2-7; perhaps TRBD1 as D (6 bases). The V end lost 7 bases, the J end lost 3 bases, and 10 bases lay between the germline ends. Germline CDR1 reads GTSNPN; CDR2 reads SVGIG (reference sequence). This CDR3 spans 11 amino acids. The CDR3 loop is CAYRQVYEQYF. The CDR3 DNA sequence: TGTGCCTACCGACAGGTCTACGAGCAGTACTTC.